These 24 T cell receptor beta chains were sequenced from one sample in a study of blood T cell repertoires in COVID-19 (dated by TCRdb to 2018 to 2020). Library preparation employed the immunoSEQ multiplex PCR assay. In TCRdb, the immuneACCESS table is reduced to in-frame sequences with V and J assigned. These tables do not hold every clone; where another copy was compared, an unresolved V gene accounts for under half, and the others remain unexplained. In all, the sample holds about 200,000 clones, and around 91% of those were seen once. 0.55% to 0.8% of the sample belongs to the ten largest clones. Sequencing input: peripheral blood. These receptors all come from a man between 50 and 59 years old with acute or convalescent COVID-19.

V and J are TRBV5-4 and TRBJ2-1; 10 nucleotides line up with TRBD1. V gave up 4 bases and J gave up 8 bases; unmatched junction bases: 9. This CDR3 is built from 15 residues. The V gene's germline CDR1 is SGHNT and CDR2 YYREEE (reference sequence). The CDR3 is CASSPGTGAGDEQFF. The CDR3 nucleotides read TGTGCCAGCAGCCCCGGGACAGGGGCCGGGGATGAGCAGTTCTTC.

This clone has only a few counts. The CDR3 DNA sequence: TGCGCCAGCAGCTGGCTCCCCTCCCGGGACAGCTCCTACGAGCAGTACGTC. Translation: CASSWLPSRDSSYEQYV. V and J are TRBV5-1 and TRBJ2-7; TRBD1 matches at 7 bases. Germline V gene sequence: CDR1 SGHRS, CDR2 YFSETQ. V was clipped by 3 bases and J by 0 bases; unmatched bases: 12. The CDR3 runs 17 residues.

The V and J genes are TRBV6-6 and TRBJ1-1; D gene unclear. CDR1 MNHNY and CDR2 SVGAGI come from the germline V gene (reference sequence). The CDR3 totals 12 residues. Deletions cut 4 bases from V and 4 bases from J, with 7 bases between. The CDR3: CASSSPLTEAFF. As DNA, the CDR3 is TGTGCCAGCAGTTCCCCACTCACTGAAGCTTTCTTT.

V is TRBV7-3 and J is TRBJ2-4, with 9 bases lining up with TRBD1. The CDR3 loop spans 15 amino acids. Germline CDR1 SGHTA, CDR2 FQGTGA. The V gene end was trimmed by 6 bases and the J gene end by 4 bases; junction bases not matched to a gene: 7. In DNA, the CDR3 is TGTGCCAGCAGTCTGACAGGGGGGTCTAAAAACATTCAGTACTTC. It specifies CASSLTGGSKNIQYF.

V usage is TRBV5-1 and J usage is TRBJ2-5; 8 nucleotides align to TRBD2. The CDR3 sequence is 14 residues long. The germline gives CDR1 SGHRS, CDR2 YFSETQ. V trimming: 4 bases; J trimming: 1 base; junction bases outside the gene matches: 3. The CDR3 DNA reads TGCGCCAGCAGCATAGGACTAGCCCAAGAGACCCAGTACTTC. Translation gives CASSIGLAQETQYF.

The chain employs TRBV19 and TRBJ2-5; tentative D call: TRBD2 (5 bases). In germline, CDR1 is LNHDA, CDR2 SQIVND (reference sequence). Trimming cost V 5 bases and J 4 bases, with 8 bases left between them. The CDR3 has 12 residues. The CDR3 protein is CASSATRETQYF. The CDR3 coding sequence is TGTGCCAGTAGTGCCACTAGAGAGACCCAGTACTTC.

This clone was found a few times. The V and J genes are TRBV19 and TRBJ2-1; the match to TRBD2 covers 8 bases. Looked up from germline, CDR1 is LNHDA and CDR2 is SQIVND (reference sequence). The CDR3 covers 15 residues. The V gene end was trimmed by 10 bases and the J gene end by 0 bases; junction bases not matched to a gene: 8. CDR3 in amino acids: CATQYSGDSYNEQFF. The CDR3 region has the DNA TGTGCCACCCAATATAGCGGGGACTCCTACAATGAGCAGTTCTTC.

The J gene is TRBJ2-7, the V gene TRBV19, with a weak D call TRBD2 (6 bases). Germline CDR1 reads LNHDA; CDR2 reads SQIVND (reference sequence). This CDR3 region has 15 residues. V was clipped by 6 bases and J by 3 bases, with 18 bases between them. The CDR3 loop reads CASRLAPTRSYEQYF. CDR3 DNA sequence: TGTGCCAGTAGACTAGCCCCGACTAGGAGCTACGAGCAGTACTTC.

The CDR3 sequence is CASSDSSENTEAFF. CDR3 sequence (DNA): TGTGCCAGCAGTGACTCGTCAGAGAACACTGAAGCTTTCTTT. This sequence joins TRBV6-4 and TRBJ1-1; D is unresolved. The CDR3 loop spans 14 amino acids. The germline V gene has CDR1 MRHNA and CDR2 SNTAGT. V shed 0 bases and J shed 1 base, with 6 bases lying between them.

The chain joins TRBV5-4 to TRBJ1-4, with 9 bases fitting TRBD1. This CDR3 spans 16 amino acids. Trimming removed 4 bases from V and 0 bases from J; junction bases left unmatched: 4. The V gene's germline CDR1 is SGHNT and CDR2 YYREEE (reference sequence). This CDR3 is CASSTRQGATNEKLFF. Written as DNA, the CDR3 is TGTGCCAGCAGCACACGACAGGGGGCAACTAATGAAAAACTGTTTTTT.

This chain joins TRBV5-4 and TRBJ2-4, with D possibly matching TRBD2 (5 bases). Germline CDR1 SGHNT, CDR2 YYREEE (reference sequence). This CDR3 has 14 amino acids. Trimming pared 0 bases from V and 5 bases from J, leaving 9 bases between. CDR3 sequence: CASSLGGSQNIQYF. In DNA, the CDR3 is TGTGCCAGCAGCTTGGGAGGGTCCCAAAACATTCAGTACTTC.

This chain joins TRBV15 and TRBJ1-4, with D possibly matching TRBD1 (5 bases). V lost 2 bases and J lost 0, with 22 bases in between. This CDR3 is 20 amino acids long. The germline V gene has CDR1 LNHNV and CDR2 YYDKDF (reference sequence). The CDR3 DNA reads TGTGCCACCAGCAGAAAAAGATATGGGGCGAATATAGCAACTAATGAAAAACTGTTTTTT. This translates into CATSRKRYGANIATNEKLFF.

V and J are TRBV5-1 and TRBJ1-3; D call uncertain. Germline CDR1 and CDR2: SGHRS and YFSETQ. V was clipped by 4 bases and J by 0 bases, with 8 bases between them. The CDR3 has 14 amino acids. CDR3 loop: CASSPGISGNTIYF. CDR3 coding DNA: TGCGCCAGCAGCCCCGGGATCTCTGGAAACACCATATATTTT.

CDR3 sequence (DNA): TGTGCCAGCAGCCCAGGGCCTGACACTGAAGCTTTCTTT. Protein: CASSPGPDTEAFF. The chain is built from TRBV9 and TRBJ1-1; tentatively, D is TRBD1 (5 bases). Germline lookup yields CDR1 SGDLS and CDR2 YYNGEE. The V end lost 4 bases, the J end lost 3 bases, and 10 bases lay between the germline ends. This CDR3 spans 13 amino acids. Complete variable domain (other parts from reference TRBV9 and TRBJ1-1): DSGVTQTPKHLITATGQRVTLRCSPRSGDLSVYWYQQSLDQGLQFLIQYYNGEERAKGNILERFSAQQFPDLHSELNLSSLELGDSALYFCASSPGPDTEAFFGQGTRLTVV.

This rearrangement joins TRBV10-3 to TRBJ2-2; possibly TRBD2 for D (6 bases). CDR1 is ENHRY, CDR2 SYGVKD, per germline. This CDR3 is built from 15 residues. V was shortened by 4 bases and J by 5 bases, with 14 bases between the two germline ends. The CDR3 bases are TGTGCCATCAGTGGTTCAAGCGGGCCTACCGGGGAGCTGTTTTTT. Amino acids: CAISGSSGPTGELFF.

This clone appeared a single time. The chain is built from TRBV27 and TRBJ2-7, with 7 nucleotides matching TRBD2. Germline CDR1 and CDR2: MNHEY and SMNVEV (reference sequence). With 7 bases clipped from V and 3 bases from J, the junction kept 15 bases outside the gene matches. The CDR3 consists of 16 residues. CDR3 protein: CASNFQTGRGFYEQYF. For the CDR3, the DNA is TGTGCCAGCAACTTTCAAACGGGGAGGGGTTTCTACGAGCAGTACTTC.

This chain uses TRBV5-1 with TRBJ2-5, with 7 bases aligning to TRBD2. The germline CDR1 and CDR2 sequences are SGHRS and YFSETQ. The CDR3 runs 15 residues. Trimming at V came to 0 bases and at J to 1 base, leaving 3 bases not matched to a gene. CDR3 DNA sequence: TGCGCCAGCAGCTTGGGTGGACTAGTCCAAGAGACCCAGTACTTC. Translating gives CASSLGGLVQETQYF.

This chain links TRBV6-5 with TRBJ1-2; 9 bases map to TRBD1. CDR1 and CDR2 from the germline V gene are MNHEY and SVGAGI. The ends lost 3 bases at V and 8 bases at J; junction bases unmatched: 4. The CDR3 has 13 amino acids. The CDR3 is CASSYTGGSGYTF. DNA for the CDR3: TGTGCCAGCAGTTATACAGGGGGCTCGGGCTACACCTTC.

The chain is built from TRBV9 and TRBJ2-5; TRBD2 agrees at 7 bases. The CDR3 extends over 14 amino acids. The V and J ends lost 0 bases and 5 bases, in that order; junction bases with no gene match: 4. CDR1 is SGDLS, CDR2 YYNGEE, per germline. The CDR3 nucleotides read TGTGCCAGCAGCGTAGGGGGGAGGGTTGAGACCCAGTACTTC. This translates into CASSVGGRVETQYF.

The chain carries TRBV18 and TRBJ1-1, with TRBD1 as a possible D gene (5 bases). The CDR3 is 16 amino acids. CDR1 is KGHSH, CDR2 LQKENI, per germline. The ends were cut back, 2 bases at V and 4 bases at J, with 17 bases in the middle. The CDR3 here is CASSPTVGQRFTEAFF. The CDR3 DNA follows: TGTGCCAGCTCACCAACTGTCGGACAAAGGTTCACTGAAGCTTTCTTT.

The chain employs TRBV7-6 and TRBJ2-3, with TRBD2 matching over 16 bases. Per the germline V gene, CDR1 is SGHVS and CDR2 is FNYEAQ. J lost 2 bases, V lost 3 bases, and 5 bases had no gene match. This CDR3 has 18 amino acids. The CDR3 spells CASSLGLAGGPPTDTQYF. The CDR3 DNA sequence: TGTGCCAGCAGCTTGGGACTAGCGGGAGGGCCCCCCACAGATACGCAGTATTTT.

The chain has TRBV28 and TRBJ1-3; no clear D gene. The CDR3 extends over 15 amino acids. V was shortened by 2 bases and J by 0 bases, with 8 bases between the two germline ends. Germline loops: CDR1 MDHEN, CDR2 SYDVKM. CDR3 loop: CASSLRQTSGNTIYF. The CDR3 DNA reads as TGTGCCAGCAGTTTAAGACAAACCTCTGGAAACACCATATATTTT. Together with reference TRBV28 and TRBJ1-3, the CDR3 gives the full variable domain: DVKVTQSSRYLVKRTGEKVFLECVQDMDHENMFWYRQDPGLGLRLIYFSYDVKMKEKGDIPEGYSVSREKKERFSLILESASTNQTSMYLCASSLRQTSGNTIYFGEGSWLTVV.

CDR3 in amino acids: CASSLEGASYNEQFF. The CDR3 DNA reads as TGCGCCAGCAGCTTGGAGGGGGCATCCTACAATGAGCAGTTCTTC. V usage is TRBV5-1 and J usage is TRBJ2-1, with 7 bases identical to TRBD1. This CDR3 has 15 residues. CDR1 and CDR2 (germline): SGHRS, YFSETQ. The trim removed 0 bases at V and 1 base at J, leaving 1 base unmatched.

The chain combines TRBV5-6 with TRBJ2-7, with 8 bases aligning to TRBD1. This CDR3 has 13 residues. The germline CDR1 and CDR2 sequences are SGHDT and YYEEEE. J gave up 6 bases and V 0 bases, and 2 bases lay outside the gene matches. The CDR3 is CASSLGQGREQYV. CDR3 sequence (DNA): TGTGCCAGCAGCTTGGGACAGGGGCGCGAGCAGTACGTC.